The 26 T cell receptor beta chains given below trace back to one sample, sequenced in a study of CXCR3-negative and CXCR3-positive naive CD8 T cells. Study-wide results and caveats: Hydrophobicity of TRB CDR3s was greater in CXCR3-positive naive cells than in CXCR3-negative naive cells.

Their recognized antigens are unknown. In preparing the TRB cDNA libraries, 5' RACE with UMI labels was used. With the 5' RACE reads reprocessed, TCRdb shows one record per CDR3 protein and no DNA. The sample table sets out some 60,000 distinct CDR3 sequences. The sequencing input was naive CXCR3+ CD8+ T cells from blood. Subset denoted: CD45RO-CCR7+CD27+CD95- naive CD8+ T cells expressing CXCR3 (TNR3+). These receptors were taken from a human donor in good health. Some clones in this sample may be carry-over from other donors' samples.

The rearrangement links TRBV28 to TRBJ2-3; TCRdb's D gene call, TRBD1, goes unchecked for lack of DNA. This CDR3 region has 15 residues. Germline V lookup: CDR1 MDHEN, CDR2 SYDVKM. Here the CDR3 reads CASSSTRTGENTQYF.

The CDR3 loop is CSVEDLGAAQYF. This chain connects TRBV29-1 to TRBJ2-3; TCRdb picks TRBD1, but there is no DNA to check that call. Germline V lookup: CDR1 SQVTM, CDR2 ANQGSEA. The CDR3 consists of 12 residues.

V gene TRBV2 combines with J gene TRBJ1-5. Germline loops: CDR1 SNHLY, CDR2 FYNNEI. The CDR3 is made up of 15 amino acids. The CDR3 loop reads CASSEEDYSNQPQHF.

This sequence joins TRBV2 and TRBJ2-3; TCRdb's D gene call, TRBD1, goes unchecked for lack of DNA. CDR1 and CDR2 (germline): SNHLY, FYNNEI. CDR3 length equals 13 residues. This CDR3 is CASSDQPGDTQYF.

The gene calls are TRBV21-1 and TRBJ2-7; TCRdb's D call, TRBD1, is unchecked because there is no DNA. TRBV21-1 is a documented pseudogene. This CDR3 contains 11 residues. The CDR3: CASSHRYEQYF.

This chain joins TRBV10-1 and TRBJ2-5; TCRdb reports TRBD1, a call that lacks DNA to check it against. This CDR3 has 13 residues. CDR1 and CDR2 from the germline V gene are WNHNN and SYGVQD (reference sequence). The CDR3 reads CASSETGGETQYF.

The chain carries TRBV25-1 and TRBJ1-2; no DNA is available, so the TRBD1 call from TCRdb remains unchecked. CDR3 length: 11 amino acids. Germline values: CDR1 MGHDK, CDR2 SYGVNS. The CDR3 sequence: CASSTGGGYTF.

V usage is TRBV29-1 and J usage is TRBJ2-7; TCRdb lists TRBD2, though no DNA is available to test this call. This CDR3 is 15 amino acids long. Germline loops: CDR1 SQVTM, CDR2 ANQGSEA. CDR3 region: CSVELDSGPNYEQYF.

This clonotype counts as medium-sized by frequency. The chain links TRBV12-3 or TRBV12-4 to TRBJ2-7. The CDR3 spans 11 residues. The CDR3 protein is CASRDSYEQYF.

V is TRBV28 and J is TRBJ2-1; TCRdb outputs TRBD2, but without DNA this stays unchecked. The CDR3 has 16 residues. Germline-derived CDR1 and CDR2 are MDHEN and SYDVKM. CDR3 amino acids: CASKPLLAGGLNEQFF.

This CDR3 reads CASSTTGTVRSEQYF. The rearrangement joins TRBV28 to TRBJ2-7; the D call of TRBD1 rests on TCRdb alone, since no DNA is present to check it. This CDR3 is built from 15 residues. Germline V CDR1 and CDR2: MDHEN, SYDVKM.

The chain is built from TRBV18 and TRBJ2-1; lacking DNA, the TRBD2 call made by TCRdb goes unchecked. The V gene's germline CDR1 is KGHSH and CDR2 LQKENI. The CDR3 is 14 amino acids. CDR3 residues: CASSRTSGGNEQFF. Variable domain in full (rest from reference TRBV18 and TRBJ2-1): NAGVMQNPRHLVRRRGQEARLRCSPMKGHSHVYWYRQLPEEGLKFMVYLQKENIIDESGMPKERFSAEFPKEGPSILRIQQVVRGDSAAYFCASSRTSGGNEQFFGPGTRLTVL.

J is TRBJ2-7 and V is TRBV25-1; the TCRdb D gene call, TRBD1, has no DNA to confirm it. Germline-derived CDR1 and CDR2 are MGHDK and SYGVNS. This CDR3 is built from 15 residues. The CDR3 region is CASSGWDRAIYEQYF.

The gene calls are TRBV6-4 and TRBJ2-3; TCRdb lists TRBD2, though no DNA is available to test this call. In germline, CDR1 is MRHNA, CDR2 SNTAGT. CDR3 length: 15 amino acids. The chain's CDR3 is CASSRTSGSPDTQYF.

V gene TRBV20-1 combines with J gene TRBJ2-3; no DNA is available, so the TRBD1 call from TCRdb remains unchecked. Germline-derived CDR1 and CDR2 are DFQATT and SNEGSKA (reference sequence). The CDR3 has 14 amino acids. The CDR3 loop reads CSAIGQLRTDTQYF.

This sequence joins TRBV4-3 and TRBJ2-7. This CDR3 is 14 amino acids long. CDR1 and CDR2 (germline): LGHNA, YSLEER. This CDR3 is CASSPNAGPDEQYF.

This sequence joins TRBV7-8 and TRBJ2-1; there is no DNA to check the TCRdb D call of TRBD2. Germline V lookup: CDR1 SGHVS, CDR2 FQNEAQ. There are 14 residues in the CDR3. The CDR3 loop reads CASSLGLAGDEQFF.

This chain joins TRBV4-3 and TRBJ2-7; the D call of TRBD1 rests on TCRdb alone, since no DNA is present to check it. The CDR3 consists of 15 residues. Germline CDR1 reads LGHNA; CDR2 reads YSLEER. The CDR3 spells CASSQVPVSSYEQYF.

The V and J genes are TRBV5-1 and TRBJ2-7; lacking DNA, the TRBD1 call made by TCRdb goes unchecked. Germline CDR1 and CDR2: SGHRS and YFSETQ. The CDR3 runs 13 residues. The CDR3 loop reads CASSLEWAGEQYF.

This chain links TRBV12-3 or TRBV12-4 with TRBJ1-2; TCRdb proposes TRBD1, but this gene call is untestable without DNA. This CDR3 has 12 amino acids. CDR3: CASFSGGYGYTF.

The chain carries TRBV7-3 and TRBJ2-2; TCRdb selects TRBD1, and the lack of DNA leaves this call unchecked. The CDR3 covers 15 residues. CDR1 and CDR2 (germline): SGHTA, FQGTGA. This CDR3 reads CASSLLGERNGELFF.

This chain joins TRBV12-3 or TRBV12-4 and TRBJ2-7; TCRdb's D call, TRBD1, is unchecked because there is no DNA. The CDR3 consists of 14 residues. The CDR3 is CASSPGTVSYEQYF.

The rearrangement joins TRBV12-3 or TRBV12-4 to TRBJ1-1. The CDR3 has 12 residues. The CDR3 spells CASSIEGFEAFF.

The V call is TRBV29-1, the J call TRBJ2-7; the D call from TCRdb, TRBD2, cannot be confirmed without DNA. This CDR3 spans 13 amino acids. Germline V gives CDR1 SQVTM, CDR2 ANQGSEA. CDR3 sequence reads: CSVESEGPYEQYF.

The gene calls are TRBV29-1 and TRBJ2-1; the TRBD1 assignment by TCRdb is unverifiable without DNA. The germline CDR1 and CDR2 sequences are SQVTM and ANQGSEA. This CDR3 region has 13 residues. The CDR3 sequence is CSVLSGVYNEQFF.

This chain connects TRBV7-3 to TRBJ1-2; the D call of TRBD1 rests on TCRdb alone, since no DNA is present to check it. There are 17 residues in the CDR3. The germline CDR1 and CDR2 sequences are SGHTA and FQGTGA. CDR3 in amino acids: CASSSGQGANSNYGYTF.